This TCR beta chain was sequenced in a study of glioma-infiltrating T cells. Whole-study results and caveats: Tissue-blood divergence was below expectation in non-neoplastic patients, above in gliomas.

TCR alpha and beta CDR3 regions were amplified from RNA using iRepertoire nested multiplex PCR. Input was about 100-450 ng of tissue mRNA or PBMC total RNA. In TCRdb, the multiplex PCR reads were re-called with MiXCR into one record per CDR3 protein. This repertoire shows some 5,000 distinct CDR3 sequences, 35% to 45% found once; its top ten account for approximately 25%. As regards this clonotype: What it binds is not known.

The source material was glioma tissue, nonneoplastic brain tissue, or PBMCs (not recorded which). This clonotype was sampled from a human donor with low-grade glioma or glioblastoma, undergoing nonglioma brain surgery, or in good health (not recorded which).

The CDR3 here is CASSPDQNYEQYF. CDR3 DNA: TGTGCCAGCAGCCCCGACCAAAACTACGAGCAGTACTTC. V usage is TRBV6-2 or TRBV6-3 and J usage is TRBJ2-7, with D uncertain. This CDR3 is 13 amino acids long. The V end lost 6 bases, the J end lost 3 bases, and 12 bases lay between the germline ends. Germline V gives CDR1 MNHEY, CDR2 SVGEGT.